Following are 19 T cell receptor beta chains from one sample sequenced in a study of Graves' ophthalmopathy and Graves' hyperthyroidism. Amplified TCR beta CDR3 regions were obtained using RNA transcripts as template. An initial RT-PCR round employing HTBI primers preceded a second-round multiplex PCR. From the multiplex PCR reads, TCRdb called clonotypes with MiXCR, one entry per CDR3 protein. The sample yields hundreds of thousands of distinct CDR3 sequences, 40% seen once. The source material was peripheral blood. These receptors all stem from an adult man with Graves' ophthalmopathy.

This clonotype was found a few times. The gene calls are TRBV5-1 and TRBJ1-2; D gene ambiguous. This CDR3 spans 14 amino acids. Germline V CDR1 and CDR2: SGHRS, YFSETQ. V lost 4 bases to trimming and J lost 3 bases, with 13 bases between them. This CDR3 is CASSQDPADYGYTF. The CDR3 nucleotides are TGCGCCAGCAGCCAAGATCCGGCAGACTATGGCTACACCTTC.

This clonotype was detected only a few times. This chain connects TRBV3-1 to TRBJ1-1, with 8 bases lining up with TRBD1. Per germline, CDR1 LGHDT and CDR2 YNNKEL (reference sequence). CDR3 length: 15 amino acids. V was clipped by 6 bases and J by 3 bases; unmatched bases: 9. DNA of the CDR3: TGTGCCAGCAGGTATGCAGGGGGCTCATACACTGAAGCTTTCTTT. Protein sequence: CASRYAGGSYTEAFF.

The DNA of the CDR3 is TGTGCCACCAGCAGTCCCGACAGGAACTATGGCTACACCTTC. Translating gives CATSSPDRNYGYTF. This rearrangement joins TRBV15 to TRBJ1-2; TRBD1 might be the D (6 bases). V lost 3 bases, J lost 2 bases, and 10 bases lay in between. There are 14 residues in the CDR3. CDR1 is LNHNV and CDR2 is YYDKDF in the germline V gene (reference sequence).

J is TRBJ1-6 and V is TRBV29-1, with a tentative D call TRBD1 (5 bases). Trimming cost V 5 bases and J 7 bases, with 12 bases left between them. The CDR3 is 13 residues long. The germline V gene has CDR1 SQVTM and CDR2 ANQGSEA. CDR3 nucleotide sequence: TGCAGCGTTTTCGGGGACGTGAATTCACCCCTCCACTTT. Translated, it gives CSVFGDVNSPLHF.

The V gene is TRBV19, the J gene TRBJ2-5; D tentatively reads TRBD1 or TRBD2 (5 bases each). V was clipped by 4 bases and J by 3 bases, with 15 bases between them. Germline V gene data show CDR1 as LNHDA and CDR2 as SQIVND (reference sequence). The CDR3 is 15 amino acids. The CDR3, as DNA: TGTGCCAGTAGTAGGGGACGGAACACTGAAGAGACCCAGTACTTC. Its protein product is CASSRGRNTEETQYF.

This clonotype has just one count. The chain joins TRBV7-9 to TRBJ2-2; TRBD1 agrees at 9 bases. The CDR3 totals 16 residues. Germline V gene lookup returns CDR1 SEHNR and CDR2 FQNEAQ (reference sequence). Trimming took 6 bases from V and 5 from J; bases not matched to a gene: 10. The CDR3 nucleotides are TGTGCCAGCAGTTACGGGGGACAGGGCCGAACCGGGGAGCTGTTTTTT. This sequence encodes CASSYGGQGRTGELFF.

There are many counts of this clonotype. CDR3 amino acids: CASSLRQGSPLHF. The CDR3 bases are TGTGCCAGTAGTCTCCGGCAAGGCTCACCCCTCCACTTT. The genes are TRBV7-9 and TRBJ1-6; D is unresolved. The CDR3 spans 13 residues. Trimming removed 9 bases from V and 10 bases from J, with 16 bases in between. Germline CDR1 and CDR2: SEHNR and FQNEAQ (reference sequence).

The rearrangement links TRBV5-1 to TRBJ1-6, with D perhaps TRBD1 (5 bases). The CDR3 has 15 residues. Trimming shortened V by 5 bases and J by 2 bases, and 11 bases separated the two germline ends. Germline V gives CDR1 SGHRS, CDR2 YFSETQ. CDR3 DNA sequence: TGCGCCAGCAGGCCCGGGACGGCCTATAATTCACCCCTCCACTTT. This encodes CASRPGTAYNSPLHF.

Turning to this clonotype: Germline is not matched at one junction end, which may reflect a read error. V is TRBV10-3 and J is TRBJ1-3; D is possibly TRBD1 (6 bases). The CDR3 is made up of 15 amino acids. Germline values: CDR1 ENHRY, CDR2 SYGVKD. In nucleotides, the CDR3 is TGTGCCAGCAGTCCTCAGGGGCACACTGGAAACACCATATATTTT. As protein: CASSPQGHTGNTIYF.

This clonotype was recorded a few times. The CDR3 reads CASSTPSGLLNYGYTF. The CDR3 DNA is TGTGCCAGCAGCACTCCCTCCGGCCTACTTAACTATGGCTACACCTTC. The chain links TRBV12-3 or TRBV12-4 to TRBJ1-2; D gene unclear. The CDR3 loop spans 16 amino acids. V dropped 6 bases and J dropped 1 base, with 18 bases sitting between them.

The rearrangement links TRBV4-3 to TRBJ2-2; 7 bases map to TRBD1. The germline CDR1 and CDR2 sequences are LGHNA and YSLEER. The CDR3 sequence is 17 residues long. Trimming removed 4 bases from V and 3 bases from J; junction bases left unmatched: 11. CDR3 protein: CASSPSGRGQDTGELFF. The CDR3 nucleotides are TGCGCCAGCAGCCCCAGCGGAAGGGGGCAGGACACCGGGGAGCTGTTTTTT.

This clonotype was detected many times. V usage is TRBV7-2 and J usage is TRBJ1-2, with TRBD1 as a possible D gene (5 bases). CDR1 and CDR2 from the germline V gene are SGHTA and FQGNSA. Trimming stripped 5 bases from V and 4 bases from J, with 17 bases between. The CDR3 consists of 15 residues. Here the CDR3 reads CASSTTYDSVYGYTF. The CDR3 DNA is TGTGCCAGCAGCACTACTTACGACAGTGTCTATGGCTACACCTTC.

The chain combines TRBV9 with TRBJ1-1; D call uncertain. The CDR3 is 14 amino acids. The V and J ends lost 4 bases and 6 bases respectively, with 16 bases between them. CDR1 is SGDLS and CDR2 is YYNGEE in the germline V gene. The CDR3 sequence is CASSQDGRWSEAFF. The CDR3 DNA sequence: TGTGCCAGCAGCCAAGATGGAAGATGGTCTGAAGCTTTCTTT.

This clonotype was counted only a few times. CDR3 nucleotide sequence: TGTGCCAGCAGCTTAGCTTTTGGGGCCAACGTCCTGACTTTC. Its protein is CASSLAFGANVLTF. V and J are TRBV7-9 and TRBJ2-6, with D unresolved. Germline V lookup: CDR1 SEHNR, CDR2 FQNEAQ (reference sequence). V was pared by 0 bases and J by 3 bases, with 3 bases between. The CDR3 has 14 residues.

This clonotype was counted at least ten times. The gene calls are TRBV7-9 and TRBJ2-7, with unresolved D. The CDR3 runs 12 residues. Trimming pared 2 bases from V and 5 bases from J, leaving 7 bases between. Germline lookup yields CDR1 SEHNR and CDR2 FQNEAQ (reference sequence). In nucleotides, the CDR3 is TGTGCCAGCAGCTTACCCGTCGACGAGCAGTACTTC. Translation: CASSLPVDEQYF.

The rearrangement links TRBV29-1 to TRBJ1-1, with a weak D call TRBD1 (5 bases). Germline-derived CDR1 and CDR2 are SQVTM and ANQGSEA. Deletions cut 5 bases from V and 3 bases from J, with 10 bases between. The CDR3 has 12 residues. CDR3 residues: CSVQGDYTEAFF. CDR3 coding DNA: TGCAGCGTTCAGGGTGACTACACTGAAGCTTTCTTT.

The chain employs TRBV6-5 and TRBJ2-7; D is unresolved. The V gene's germline CDR1 is MNHEY and CDR2 SVGAGI. The CDR3 is 15 residues long. V was pared by 5 bases and J by 1 base, with 15 bases between. The CDR3 is CASSRPNRASYEQYF. The CDR3 nucleotides read TGTGCCAGCAGTCGTCCCAACCGGGCTTCCTACGAGCAGTACTTC.

There are a few counts of this clonotype. J is TRBJ2-7 and V is TRBV5-1, with D perhaps matching TRBD1 (7 bases). V was shortened by 2 bases and J by 0 bases, with 15 bases between the two germline ends. This CDR3 contains 16 residues. In germline, CDR1 is SGHRS, CDR2 YFSETQ. The CDR3 loop is CASSFRWQGGSYEQYF. CDR3 DNA sequence: TGCGCCAGCAGCTTCCGGTGGCAGGGGGGCTCCTACGAGCAGTACTTC.

Concerning this clonotype itself: The conserved closing phenylalanine or tryptophan is absent in this CDR3, likely reflecting a read error. The chain recombines TRBV10-3 with TRBJ1-3, with D maybe TRBD1 (5 bases). The CDR3 contains 15 residues. Germline V gives CDR1 ENHRY, CDR2 SYGVKD. Here the CDR3 DNA reads TGTGCCAGCAGTTACGACGGGGGGAGTGGAAACACCATATATCTT. As protein: CASSYDGGSGNTIYL.